The clone carrying this TCR beta chain has at least ten counts. The trim removed 5 bases at V and 6 bases at J, leaving 19 bases unmatched. The CDR3 loop spans 17 amino acids. The germline CDR1 and CDR2 sequences are MNHEY and SMNVEV (reference sequence). The record originates from a study of regulatory T cells in long-lasting Graves disease. Regarding time point: persistent/refractory GD, antithyroid drugs over 5 years with positive TRAb. RNA extracted from PBMCs served as the sequencing template. Library construction for TCR beta used iRepertoire HTBI primers and Arm-PCR of CDR3 regions. TCRdb re-derived calls from the multiplex PCR reads in MiXCR, one entry per CDR3 protein. Of 300,000 to 500,000 distinct CDR3 sequences in the sample, under 25% are singletons; the top ten hold roughly 20%.

V and J are TRBV27 and TRBJ2-7, with 7 bases fitting TRBD1. The clonotype comes from a female donor with Graves disease. The sequences come from peripheral blood mononuclear cells (PBMCs), collected when the disease was refractory, from a patient treated with antithyroid drugs. The CDR3 region is CASSPDRVRTLGREQYF. The DNA of the CDR3 is TGTGCCAGCAGTCCCGACAGGGTTAGGACTTTGGGTCGCGAGCAGTACTTC.